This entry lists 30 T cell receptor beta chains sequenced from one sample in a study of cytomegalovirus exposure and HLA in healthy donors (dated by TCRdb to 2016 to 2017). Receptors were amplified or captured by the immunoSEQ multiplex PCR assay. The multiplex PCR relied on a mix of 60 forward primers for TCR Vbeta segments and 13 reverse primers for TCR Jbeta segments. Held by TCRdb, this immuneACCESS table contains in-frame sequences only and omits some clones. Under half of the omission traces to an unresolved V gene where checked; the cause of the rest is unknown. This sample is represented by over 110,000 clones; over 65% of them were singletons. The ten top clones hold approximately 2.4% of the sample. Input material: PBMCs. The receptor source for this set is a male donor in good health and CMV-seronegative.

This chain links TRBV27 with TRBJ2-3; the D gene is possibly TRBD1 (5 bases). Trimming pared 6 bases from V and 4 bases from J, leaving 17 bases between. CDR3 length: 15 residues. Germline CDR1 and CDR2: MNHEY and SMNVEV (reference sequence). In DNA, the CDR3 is TGTGCCAGCAGGCCGGGTGGCAGGGTAGCAGATACGCAGTATTTT. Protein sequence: CASRPGGRVADTQYF.

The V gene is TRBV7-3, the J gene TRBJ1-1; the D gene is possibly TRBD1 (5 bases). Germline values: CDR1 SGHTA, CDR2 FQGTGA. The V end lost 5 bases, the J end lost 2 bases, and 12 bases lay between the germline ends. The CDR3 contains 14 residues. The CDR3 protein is CASSAAGVNTEAFF. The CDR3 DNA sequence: TGTGCCAGCAGCGCGGCGGGGGTAAACACTGAAGCTTTCTTT.

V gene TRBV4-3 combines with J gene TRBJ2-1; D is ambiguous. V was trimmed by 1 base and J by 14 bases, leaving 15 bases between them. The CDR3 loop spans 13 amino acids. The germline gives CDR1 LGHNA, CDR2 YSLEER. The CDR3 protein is CASSQVSNPPEFF. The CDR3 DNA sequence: TGCGCCAGCAGCCAAGTCTCCAATCCCCCAGAGTTCTTC.

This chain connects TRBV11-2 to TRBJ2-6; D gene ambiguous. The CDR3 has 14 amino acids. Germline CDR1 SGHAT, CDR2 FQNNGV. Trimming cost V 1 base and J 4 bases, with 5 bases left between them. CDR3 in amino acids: CASSLAGGANVLTF. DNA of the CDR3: TGTGCCAGCAGCTTAGCCGGGGGGGCCAACGTCCTGACTTTC.

In nucleotides, the CDR3 is TGCGCCAGCAACTCGGACACCGCCTACGAGCAGTACTTC. Its translation is CASNSDTAYEQYF. The chain joins TRBV5-1 to TRBJ2-5; TRBD1 might be the D (5 bases). The DNA matches TRBJ2-7 better at its end, which makes the J call doubtful. Per germline, CDR1 SGHRS and CDR2 YFSETQ. This CDR3 region has 13 residues.

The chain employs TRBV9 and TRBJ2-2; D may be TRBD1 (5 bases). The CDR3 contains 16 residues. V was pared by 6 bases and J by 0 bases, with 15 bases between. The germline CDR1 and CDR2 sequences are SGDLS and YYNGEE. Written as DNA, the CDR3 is TGTGCCAGCACCTCAACCCCAGGGTCGAACACCGGGGAGCTGTTTTTT. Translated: CASTSTPGSNTGELFF.

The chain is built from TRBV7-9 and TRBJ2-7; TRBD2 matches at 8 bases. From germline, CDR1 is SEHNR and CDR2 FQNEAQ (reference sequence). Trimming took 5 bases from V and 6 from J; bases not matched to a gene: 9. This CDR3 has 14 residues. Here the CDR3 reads CASSLPAGEGEQYF. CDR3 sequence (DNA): TGTGCCAGCAGCCTGCCAGCGGGAGAGGGCGAGCAGTACTTC.

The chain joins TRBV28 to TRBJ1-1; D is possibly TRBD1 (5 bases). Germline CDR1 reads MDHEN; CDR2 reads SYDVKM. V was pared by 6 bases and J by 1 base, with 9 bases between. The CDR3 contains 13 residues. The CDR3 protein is CASRERGNTEAFF. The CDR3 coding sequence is TGTGCCAGCAGGGAAAGGGGGAACACTGAAGCTTTCTTT.

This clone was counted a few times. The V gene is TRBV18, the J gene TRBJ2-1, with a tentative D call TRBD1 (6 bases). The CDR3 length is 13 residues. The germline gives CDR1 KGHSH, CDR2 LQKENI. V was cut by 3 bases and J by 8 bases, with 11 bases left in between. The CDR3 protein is CASSPQQGDEQFF. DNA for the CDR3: TGTGCCAGCTCACCCCAACAGGGCGATGAGCAGTTCTTC.

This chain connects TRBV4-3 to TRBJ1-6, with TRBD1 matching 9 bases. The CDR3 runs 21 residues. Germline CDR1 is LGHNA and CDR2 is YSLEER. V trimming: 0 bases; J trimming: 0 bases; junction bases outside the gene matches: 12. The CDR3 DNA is TGCGCCAGCAGCCAAGACCTACAAGGGACAGGGACCTACTCCTATAATTCACCCCTCCACTTT. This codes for CASSQDLQGTGTYSYNSPLHF.

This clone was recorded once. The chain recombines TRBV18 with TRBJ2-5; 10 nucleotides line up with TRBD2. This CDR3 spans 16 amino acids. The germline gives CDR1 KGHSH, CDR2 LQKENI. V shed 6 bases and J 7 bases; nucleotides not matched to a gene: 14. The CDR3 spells CASSLLPGLAASTQYF. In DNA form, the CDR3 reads TGTGCCAGCTCGCTTCTCCCCGGACTAGCGGCTTCGACCCAGTACTTC.

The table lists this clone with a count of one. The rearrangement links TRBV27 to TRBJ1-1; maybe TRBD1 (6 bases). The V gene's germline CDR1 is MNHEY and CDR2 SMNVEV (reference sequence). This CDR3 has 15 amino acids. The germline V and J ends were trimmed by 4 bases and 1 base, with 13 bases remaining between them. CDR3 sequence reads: CASSSSDRTNTEAFF. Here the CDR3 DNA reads TGTGCCAGCAGTTCCTCCGACAGGACGAACACTGAAGCTTTCTTT.

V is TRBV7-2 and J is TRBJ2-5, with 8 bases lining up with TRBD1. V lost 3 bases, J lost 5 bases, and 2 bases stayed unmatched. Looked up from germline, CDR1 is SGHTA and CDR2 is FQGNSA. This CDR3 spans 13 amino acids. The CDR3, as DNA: TGTGCCAGCAGCTTCAGGGGGCTGGAGACCCAGTACTTC. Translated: CASSFRGLETQYF.

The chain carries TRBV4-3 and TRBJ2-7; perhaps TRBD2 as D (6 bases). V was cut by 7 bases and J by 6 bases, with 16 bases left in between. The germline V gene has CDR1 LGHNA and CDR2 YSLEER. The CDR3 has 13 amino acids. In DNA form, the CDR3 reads TGCGCCAGCACGAGGGTTGCGGGAAGCGAGCAGTACTTC. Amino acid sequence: CASTRVAGSEQYF.

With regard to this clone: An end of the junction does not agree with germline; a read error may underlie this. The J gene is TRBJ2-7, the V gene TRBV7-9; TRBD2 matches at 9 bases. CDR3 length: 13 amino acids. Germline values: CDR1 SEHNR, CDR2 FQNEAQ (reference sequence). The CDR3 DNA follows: TGTGCCAGCAGCCTAGCGGGGAGCTACGAGCAGTACTTC. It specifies CASSLAGSYEQYF.

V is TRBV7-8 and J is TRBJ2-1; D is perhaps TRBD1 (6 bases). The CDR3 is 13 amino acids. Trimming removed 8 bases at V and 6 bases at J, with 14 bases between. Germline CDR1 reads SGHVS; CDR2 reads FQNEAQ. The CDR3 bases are TGTGCCAGCGCAGGGGCACTCCCCAATGAGCAGTTCTTC. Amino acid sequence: CASAGALPNEQFF.

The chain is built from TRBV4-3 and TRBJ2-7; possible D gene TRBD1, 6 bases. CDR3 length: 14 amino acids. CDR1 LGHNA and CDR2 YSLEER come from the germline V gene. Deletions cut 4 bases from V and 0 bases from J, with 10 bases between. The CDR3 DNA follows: TGCGCCAGCAGCCGCCGGGACAACTCCTACGAGCAGTACTTC. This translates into CASSRRDNSYEQYF.

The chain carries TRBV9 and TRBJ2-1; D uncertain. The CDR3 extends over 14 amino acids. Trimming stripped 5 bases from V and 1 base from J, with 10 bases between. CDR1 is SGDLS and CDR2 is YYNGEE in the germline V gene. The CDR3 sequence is CASRPSRSYNEQFF. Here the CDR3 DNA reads TGTGCCAGCAGACCCTCCAGGTCCTACAATGAGCAGTTCTTC.

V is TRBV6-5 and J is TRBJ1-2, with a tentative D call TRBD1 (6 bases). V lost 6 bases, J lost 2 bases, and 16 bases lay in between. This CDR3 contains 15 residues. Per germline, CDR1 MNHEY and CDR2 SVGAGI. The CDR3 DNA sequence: TGTGCCAGCAGAATCAACCAGGGGAGCAACTATGGCTACACCTTC. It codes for CASRINQGSNYGYTF.

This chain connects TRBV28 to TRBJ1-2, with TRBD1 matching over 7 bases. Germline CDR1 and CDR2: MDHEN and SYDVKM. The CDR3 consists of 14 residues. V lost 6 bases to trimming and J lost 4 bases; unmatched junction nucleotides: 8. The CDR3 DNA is TGTGCCAGCAGACCCTGGACAGGAGTCTATGGCTACACCTTC. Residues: CASRPWTGVYGYTF.

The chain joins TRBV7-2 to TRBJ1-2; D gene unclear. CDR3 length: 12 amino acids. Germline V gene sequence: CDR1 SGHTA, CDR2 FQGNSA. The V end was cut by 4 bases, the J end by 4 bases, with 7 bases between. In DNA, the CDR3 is TGTGCCAGCAGCTCATACTCCTATGGCTACACCTTC. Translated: CASSSYSYGYTF.

The CDR3 here is CSAGRPPSEQYF. The CDR3 DNA is TGCAGCGCGGGAAGACCCCCTTCCGAGCAGTACTTC. The V call is TRBV29-1, the J call TRBJ2-7; possible D gene TRBD2, 5 bases. The CDR3 covers 12 residues. V lost 7 bases to trimming and J lost 6 bases, with 16 bases between them. Germline lookup yields CDR1 SQVTM and CDR2 ANQGSEA.

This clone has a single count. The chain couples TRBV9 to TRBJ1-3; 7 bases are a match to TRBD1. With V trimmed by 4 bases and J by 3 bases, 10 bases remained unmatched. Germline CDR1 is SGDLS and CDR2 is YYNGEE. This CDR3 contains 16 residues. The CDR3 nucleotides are TGTGCCAGCAGCCCTCAGGGGGGAGTAGTTGGAAACACCATATATTTT. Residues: CASSPQGGVVGNTIYF.

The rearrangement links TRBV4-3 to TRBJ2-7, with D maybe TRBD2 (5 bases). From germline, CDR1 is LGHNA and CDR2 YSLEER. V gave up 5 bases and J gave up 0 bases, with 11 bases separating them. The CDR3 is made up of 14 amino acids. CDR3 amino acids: CASSSGGYSYEQYF. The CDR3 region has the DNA TGCGCCAGCAGCTCCGGCGGGTACTCCTACGAGCAGTACTTC.

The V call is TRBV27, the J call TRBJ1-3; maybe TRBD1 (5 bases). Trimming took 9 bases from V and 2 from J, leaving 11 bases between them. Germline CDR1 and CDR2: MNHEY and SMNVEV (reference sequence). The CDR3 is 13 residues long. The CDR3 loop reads CASAPGAGNTIYF. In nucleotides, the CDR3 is TGTGCCAGTGCCCCGGGGGCTGGAAACACCATATATTTT.

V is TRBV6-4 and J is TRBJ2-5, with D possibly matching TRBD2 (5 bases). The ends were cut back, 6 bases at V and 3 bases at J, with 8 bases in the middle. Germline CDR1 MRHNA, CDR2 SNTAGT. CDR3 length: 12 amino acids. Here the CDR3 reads CASRGSKETQYF. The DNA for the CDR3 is TGTGCCAGCAGGGGGAGCAAAGAGACCCAGTACTTC.

CDR3 nucleotides: TGCGCCAGCAGGTCAACGGGTTATTCTGGAAACACCATATATTTT. It is translated as CASRSTGYSGNTIYF. The chain uses TRBV5-1 and TRBJ1-3; D uncertain. The ends were cut back, 5 bases at V and 1 base at J, with 13 bases in the middle. This CDR3 has 15 amino acids. In germline, CDR1 is SGHRS, CDR2 YFSETQ.

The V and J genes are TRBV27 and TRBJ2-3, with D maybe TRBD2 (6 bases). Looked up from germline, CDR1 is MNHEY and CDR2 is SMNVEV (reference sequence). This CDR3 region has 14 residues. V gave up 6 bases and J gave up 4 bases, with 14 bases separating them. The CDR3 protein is CASRREPAADTQYF. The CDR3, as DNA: TGTGCCAGCAGACGGGAGCCGGCGGCAGATACGCAGTATTTT.

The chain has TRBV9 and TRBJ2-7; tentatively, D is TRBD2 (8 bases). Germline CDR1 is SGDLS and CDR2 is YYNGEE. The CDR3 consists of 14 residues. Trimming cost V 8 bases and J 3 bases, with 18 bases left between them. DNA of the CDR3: TGTGCCAGACCGCCGCGGGGGGACAGCTACGAGCAGTACTTC. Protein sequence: CARPPRGDSYEQYF. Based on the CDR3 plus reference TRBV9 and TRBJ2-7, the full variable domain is DSGVTQTPKHLITATGQRVTLRCSPRSGDLSVYWYQQSLDQGLQFLIQYYNGEERAKGNILERFSAQQFPDLHSELNLSSLELGDSALYFCARPPRGDSYEQYFGPGTRLTVT.

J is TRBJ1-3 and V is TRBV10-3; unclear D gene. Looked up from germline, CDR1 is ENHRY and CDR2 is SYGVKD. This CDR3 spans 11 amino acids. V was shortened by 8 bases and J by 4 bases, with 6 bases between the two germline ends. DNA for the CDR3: TGTGCCATCGAGGTCGGAAACACCATATATTTT. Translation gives CAIEVGNTIYF.